Listed below are T cell receptor beta chains from one sample, sequenced in a study of cytotoxic CD8 clonotypes in ibrutinib-treated CLL. The protocol was immunoSEQ multiplex PCR, while the TCRdb copy is restricted to in-frame clones and leaves out a portion. In the table there are around 310,000 clones, just under 80% of which are singletons. This specimen was PBMCs, taken before ibrutinib treatment. These receptor sequences come from a human donor with chronic lymphocytic leukemia. The CDR3 runs from the conserved cysteine through the conserved F or W. D genes are given only for firm matches. The size entry is marked missing in some rows and otherwise reads once, few, many or a size class.

J gene	D gene	clone size	V gene	CDR3 DNA	CDR3 protein
TRBJ1-2	-	-	TRBV7-2	TGTGCCAGCAGCCTAGGACAGAGGCCATATGGCTACACCTTC	CASSLGQRPYGYTF
TRBJ2-5	-	-	TRBV11-2	TGTGCCAGCAGCTTAGAGGGGAAAGAGACCCAGTACTTC	CASSLEGKETQYF
TRBJ2-1	TRBD2	-	TRBV7-9	TGTGCCAGCAGCTCGGGACTAGCGGGGTACAATGAGCAGTTCTTC	CASSSGLAGYNEQFF
TRBJ1-5	-	-	TRBV28	TGTGCCAGCAGTTTACCGGGGACGGCGAGCAATCAGCCCCAGCATTTT	CASSLPGTASNQPQHF
TRBJ2-1	-	-	TRBV29-1	TGCAGCGTTATACAGAGGGGGAATGAGCAGTTCTTC	CSVIQRGNEQFF
TRBJ2-7	TRBD2	once	TRBV28	TGTGCCAGCAGACGGGAAGCGGGACTCTCCTACGAGCAGTACTTC	CASRREAGLSYEQYF
TRBJ2-1	TRBD2	-	TRBV10-3	TGTGCCATCAGGCCGGGACTAGCGGGAGGTGAGCAGTTCTTC	CAIRPGLAGGEQFF
TRBJ2-1	-	once	TRBV20-1	TGCAGTCCATCAGGGGACAATGAGCAGTTCTTC	CSPSGDNEQFF
TRBJ1-1	-	-	TRBV14	TGTGCCAGTAAAACAGCTATGAACACTGAAGCTTTCTTT	CASKTAMNTEAFF
TRBJ2-1	-	-	TRBV10-3	TGTGCCATCAGTGGACGGGATGAGCAGTTCTTC	CAISGRDEQFF
TRBJ2-5	TRBD2	-	TRBV7-2	TGTGCCAGCAGCTTAGTACGAGCGGGAGGGCACGAGACCCAGTACTTC	CASSLVRAGGHETQYF
TRBJ2-7	TRBD2	few	TRBV27	TGTGCCAGCAGTCCCGATCGGGCGGGGGAACTCCACTACGAGCAGTACTTC	CASSPDRAGELHYEQYF
TRBJ2-2	-	-	TRBV11-3	TGTGCCAGCAGCTTAGTCGGCGATACCGGGGAGCTGTTTTTT	CASSLVGDTGELFF
TRBJ1-1	-	-	TRBV4-3	TGCGCCAGCGCGTTGGGGGTGGGCAACACTGAAGCTTTCTTT	CASALGVGNTEAFF
TRBJ2-7	-	-	TRBV5-3	TGTGCCAGAAGCTTGTCCACCGCGGGACGGGAGTCCTACGAGCAGTACTTC	CARSLSTAGRESYEQYF
TRBJ2-3	-	-	TRBV7-9	TGTGCCAGCAGCTTTCCCACTAGCAATAGTAATACGCAGTATTTT	CASSFPTSNSNTQYF
TRBJ1-5	-	-	TRBV28	TGTGCCAGCAGTCCAGCAGGGATTTTTGCGGGCGCCCCTCAGCCCCAGCATTTT	CASSPAGIFAGAPQPQHF
TRBJ2-5	TRBD1	-	TRBV18	TGTGCCAGCACGAACAGGGGGCTAGAGACCCAGTACTTC	CASTNRGLETQYF
TRBJ2-2	-	few	TRBV5-1	TGCGCCAGCGGGCGGACCGGGGAGCTGTTTTTT	CASGRTGELFF
TRBJ2-7	-	once	TRBV15	TGTGCCACCAGCAGAGGTTCGGGACCGTACGAGCAGTACTTC	CATSRGSGPYEQYF
TRBJ1-2	-	-	TRBV7-6	TGTGCCAGCAGCTTAGGCGAGTATGGCTACACCTTC	CASSLGEYGYTF
TRBJ2-7	TRBD2	-	TRBV9	TGTGCCAGCAGCGTATCTACTAGCGGGAGCGGGTCCTACGAGCAGTACTTC	CASSVSTSGSGSYEQYF
TRBJ2-1	TRBD2	-	TRBV5-4	TGTGCCAGCAGCCTTGTGGCTAGCGGGTTAAACAATGAGCAGTTCTTC	CASSLVASGLNNEQFF
TRBJ1-5	-	once	TRBV30	TGTGCCTGGAGTCCGCCGGGACCCACTGCGAGATCTAATAGCAATGGGCCCCAGCATTTT	CAWSPPGPTARSNSNGPQHF
TRBJ2-5	TRBD1	few	TRBV18	TGTGCCAGCTCACCGCGCCGGACAGGGGGAGGCCAAGAGACCCAGTACTTC	CASSPRRTGGGQETQYF
TRBJ2-1	TRBD2	-	TRBV10-3	TGTGCCATCAGTGCGAGGACTAGCGGTTACAATGAGCAGTTCTTC	CAISARTSGYNEQFF
TRBJ2-7	-	-	TRBV10-3	TGTGCCATCAGTGTAATTCTCAAGGACTGGACCTACGAGCAGTACTTC	CAISVILKDWTYEQYF
TRBJ2-1	-	-	TRBV7-2	TGTGCCAGCAGCCTCCGAGTGGGGCGGGATGAGCAGTTCTTC	CASSLRVGRDEQFF
TRBJ2-1	-	-	TRBV5-8	TGTGCCAGCAGGTTGGGCTACAACTACAATGAGCAGTTCTTC	CASRLGYNYNEQFF
TRBJ2-1	-	-	TRBV7-2	TGTGCCAGCAGCTTAGTTTCGCCTAGTAAAACGTACAATGAGCAGTTCTTC	CASSLVSPSKTYNEQFF
TRBJ2-1	-	-	TRBV11-2	TGTGCCAGCAGCTTAGTAGGGGGGAGTATAGATGAGCAGTTCTTC	CASSLVGGSIDEQFF
TRBJ2-7	TRBD2	-	TRBV29-1	TGCAGCGTGGGGACTAGCGGGAACCACGAGCAGTACTTC	CSVGTSGNHEQYF
TRBJ2-3	-	-	TRBV6-1	TGTGCCAGCCTCGGCAGATCCACAGATACGCAGTATTTT	CASLGRSTDTQYF
TRBJ1-5	-	-	TRBV5-5	TGTGCCAGCAGCCAAACAGCGAATCAGCCCCAGCATTTT	CASSQTANQPQHF
TRBJ2-5	TRBD1	few	TRBV4-1	TGCGCCAGCAGCCACAAGGCGATTACAGGGGGGTCAGAGACCCAGTACTTC	CASSHKAITGGSETQYF
TRBJ1-5	TRBD1	few	TRBV15	TGTGCCACCAGCAGAAGTAACAGGGGGGACAGAAGGGAATCAGCCCAGCATTTT	CATSRSNRGDRRESAQHF
TRBJ2-1	TRBD1	-	TRBV9	TGTGCCAGCAGCGTAGGGGACAGATACAATGAGCAGTTCTTC	CASSVGDRYNEQFF
TRBJ1-1	-	-	TRBV28	TGTGCCAGCAGTTTAAGACAGATGGTTGGCTTGACTGAAGCTTTCTTT	CASSLRQMVGLTEAFF
TRBJ1-2	-	-	TRBV27	TGTGCCAGCAGCGTCGACAGCTACTATGGCTACACCTTC	CASSVDSYYGYTF
TRBJ2-7	-	-	TRBV5-6	TGTGCCAGCAGCTTGCGTCTCGGGGGCTTCTACGAGCAGTACTTC	CASSLRLGGFYEQYF
TRBJ2-2	TRBD1	-	TRBV6-1	TGTGCCAGCCAGTGGGACAGGGCAGTTGGGGAGCTGTTTTTT	CASQWDRAVGELFF
TRBJ2-3	TRBD2	-	TRBV27	TGTGCCAGCAGTAACGTGCGGGAGGGCCCGGGAGATACGCAGTATTTT	CASSNVREGPGDTQYF